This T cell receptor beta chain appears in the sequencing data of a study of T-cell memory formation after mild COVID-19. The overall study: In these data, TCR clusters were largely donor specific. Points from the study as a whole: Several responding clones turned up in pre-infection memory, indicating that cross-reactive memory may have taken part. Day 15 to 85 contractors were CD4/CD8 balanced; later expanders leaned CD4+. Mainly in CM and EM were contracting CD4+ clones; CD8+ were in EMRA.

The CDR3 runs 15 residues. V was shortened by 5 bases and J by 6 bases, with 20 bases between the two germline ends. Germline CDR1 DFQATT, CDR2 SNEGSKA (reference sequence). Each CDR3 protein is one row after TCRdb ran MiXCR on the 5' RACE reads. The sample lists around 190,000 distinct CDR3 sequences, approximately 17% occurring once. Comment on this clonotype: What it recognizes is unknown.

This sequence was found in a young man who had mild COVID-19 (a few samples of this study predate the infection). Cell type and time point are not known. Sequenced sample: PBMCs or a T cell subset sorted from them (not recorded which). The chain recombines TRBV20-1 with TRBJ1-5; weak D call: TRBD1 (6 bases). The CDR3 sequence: CSASWGQVRTQPQHF. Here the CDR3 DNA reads TGCAGTGCTTCGTGGGGGCAGGTTCGCACTCAGCCCCAGCATTTT.